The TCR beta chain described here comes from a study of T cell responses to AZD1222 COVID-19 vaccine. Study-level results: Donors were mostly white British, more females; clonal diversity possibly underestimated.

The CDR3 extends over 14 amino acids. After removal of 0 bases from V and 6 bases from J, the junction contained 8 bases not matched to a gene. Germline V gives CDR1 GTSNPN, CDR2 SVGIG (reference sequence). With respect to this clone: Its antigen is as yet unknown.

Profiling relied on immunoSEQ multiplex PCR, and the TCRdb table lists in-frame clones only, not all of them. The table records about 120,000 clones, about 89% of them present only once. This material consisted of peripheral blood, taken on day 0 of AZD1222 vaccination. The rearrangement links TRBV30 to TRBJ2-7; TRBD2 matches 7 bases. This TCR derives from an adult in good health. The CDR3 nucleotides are TGTGCCTGGAGTGTACGGGGGGTATTGGGCGAGCAGTACTTC. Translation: CAWSVRGVLGEQYF. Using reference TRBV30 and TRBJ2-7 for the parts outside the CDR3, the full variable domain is SQTIHQWPATLVQPVGSPLSLECTVEGTSNPNLYWYRQAAGRGLQLLFYSVGIGQISSEVPQNLSASRPQDRQFILSSKKLLLSDSGFYLCAWSVRGVLGEQYFGPGTRLTVT.